This TCR beta chain was identified during a study of OX40 agonist ivuxolimab in advanced cancers. As for the study in general: It was ivuxolimab, an agonistic anti-OX40 (CD134) antibody, that patients were treated with. Ivuxolimab doses were 0.01, 0.1, 0.3, 1.5, 3 or 10 mg/kg every 2 weeks. Patients were roughly 81% male with ages about 23 to 80, mean 60. The study, taken as a whole, reports: Relative to CD4+ cells, CD8+ T cells on average had more expanded clones.

CDR1 is MGHRA, CDR2 YSYEKL, per germline. This CDR3 spans 14 amino acids. V was cut by 1 base and J by 6 bases, with 10 bases left in between. A remark on this clone: Its antigen remains unidentified.

This table comes from immunoSEQ multiplex PCR, and its TCRdb copy is limited to in-frame clones, with some not included. The sample yields 61,000 or so clones, 84% seen once. The sequences come from CD4+ or CD8+ T cells sorted from blood, collected in a trial of the OX40 agonist ivuxolimab. This sequence joins TRBV4-1 and TRBJ1-5; perhaps TRBD1 as D (5 bases). This TCR was recovered from an adult with an advanced solid tumor such as melanoma, head and neck, liver or kidney cancer. The CDR3 loop is CASSQGGAGQPQHF. The CDR3 DNA follows: TGCGCCAGCAGCCAAGGAGGGGCGGGTCAGCCCCAGCATTTT.